A single sample is the source of the 27 T cell receptor beta chains below, sequenced in a study of blood T cell repertoires in COVID-19. Clones were sequenced by immunoSEQ multiplex PCR, and TCRdb holds only the in-frame ones, with some missing. Among 81,000 or so clones listed, about 85% were seen once. Sequenced sample: peripheral blood. Receptors originate from a woman in her 70s with active or convalescent COVID-19.

The J gene is TRBJ2-7, the V gene TRBV5-6; no reliable D call. The CDR3 is made up of 15 amino acids. The ends were cut back, 0 bases at V and 1 base at J, with 11 bases in the middle. Germline CDR1 SGHDT, CDR2 YYEEEE. The CDR3 sequence is CASSLGPGYSYEQYF. In DNA form, the CDR3 reads TGTGCCAGCAGCTTGGGGCCAGGCTATTCCTACGAGCAGTACTTC.

The chain uses TRBV21-1 and TRBJ2-2; TRBD2 is the table's D call, not checked against the DNA. TRBV21-1 has pseudogene status. The CDR3 contains 15 residues. CDR3 coding DNA: TGTGCCAGCAGCTCCCCGGGGGAGAGTCCCGGGGAGCTGTTTTTT. Its translation is CASSSPGESPGELFF.

This rearrangement joins TRBV27 to TRBJ2-7; the match to TRBD1 covers 7 bases. J lost 3 bases, V lost 3 bases, and 20 bases had no gene match. Per germline, CDR1 MNHEY and CDR2 SMNVEV (reference sequence). The CDR3 consists of 19 residues. CDR3 nucleotide sequence: TGTGCCAGCAGTTTCCGCTCGGACAGGCGTGGCGGTAGGGGCTACGAGCAGTACTTC. Amino acid sequence: CASSFRSDRRGGRGYEQYF.

The CDR3 spells CATSASAGRGLGNQPQHF. DNA for the CDR3: TGTGCCACCAGTGCCTCGGCGGGCCGGGGTTTGGGCAATCAGCCCCAGCATTTT. The J gene is TRBJ1-5, the V gene TRBV24-1; D gene uncertain. CDR1 is KGHDR, CDR2 SFDVKD, per germline. This CDR3 is 18 amino acids long. With 5 bases removed from V and 2 bases from J, the gap between germline ends came to 21 bases.

DNA for the CDR3: TGTGCCAGCAGCCCAAGGGGGGGAGGGAATGAGCAGTTCTTC. Translation: CASSPRGGGNEQFF. The gene calls are TRBV7-9 and TRBJ2-1, with a tentative D call TRBD2 (7 bases). This CDR3 has 14 residues. Trimming pared 5 bases from V and 7 bases from J, leaving 15 bases between. CDR1 is SEHNR and CDR2 is FQNEAQ in the germline V gene (reference sequence).

V and J are TRBV7-2 and TRBJ2-1; 10 nucleotides align to TRBD2. Germline V lookup: CDR1 SGHTA, CDR2 FQGNSA. V was clipped by 4 bases and J by 9 bases; unmatched bases: 18. This CDR3 is built from 18 residues. This chain's CDR3 is CASSSLVWVAGGSTEQFF. As DNA, the CDR3 is TGTGCCAGCAGCTCGCTGGTTTGGGTAGCGGGGGGTTCAACTGAGCAGTTCTTC.

The V gene is TRBV5-1, the J gene TRBJ1-4; maybe TRBD1 (5 bases). V was trimmed by 3 bases and J by 0 bases, leaving 9 bases between them. The length of the CDR3 is 15 residues. Germline lookup yields CDR1 SGHRS and CDR2 YFSETQ. The DNA of the CDR3 is TGCGCCAGCAGCTACGACAGTGCAACTAATGAAAAACTGTTTTTT. Its protein is CASSYDSATNEKLFF. Complete variable domain (other parts from reference TRBV5-1 and TRBJ1-4): KAGVTQTPRYLIKTRGQQVTLSCSPISGHRSVSWYQQTPGQGLQFLFEYFSETQRNKGNFPGRFSGRQFSNSRSEMNVSTLELGDSALYLCASSYDSATNEKLFFGSGTQLSVL.

This clone was seen only once. The chain joins TRBV28 to TRBJ1-2; D is possibly TRBD1 (5 bases). The CDR3 is 13 amino acids. V lost 2 bases and J lost 3, with 7 bases in between. Germline lookup yields CDR1 MDHEN and CDR2 SYDVKM. The CDR3 reads CASSLETDYGYTF. The CDR3 DNA sequence: TGTGCCAGCAGTTTAGAGACAGACTATGGCTACACCTTC.

The rearrangement joins TRBV3-1 (or the pseudogene TRBV3-2) to TRBJ1-2; TRBD1 matches 7 bases. This CDR3 has 17 residues. Germline-derived CDR1 and CDR2 are LGHDT and YNNKEL (reference sequence). After removal of 6 bases from V and 0 bases from J, the junction contained 13 bases not matched to a gene. CDR3 bases: TGTGCCAGCAGGCGATCCGTCACAGGGGAGGCTAACTATGGCTACACCTTC. This sequence encodes CASRRSVTGEANYGYTF.

The chain joins TRBV24-1 to TRBJ2-1, with TRBD2 as a possible D gene (5 bases). The CDR3 has 14 residues. Germline CDR1 and CDR2: KGHDR and SFDVKD. The V end was cut by 3 bases, the J end by 12 bases, with 17 bases between. For the CDR3, the DNA is TGTGCCACCAGTGATCCCCCCCCAAGGGCGGGGCAGTTCTTC. Its protein product is CATSDPPPRAGQFF.

This sequence joins TRBV11-2 and TRBJ2-5; the match to TRBD2 covers 9 bases. Germline values: CDR1 SGHAT, CDR2 FQNNGV. The CDR3 sequence is 16 residues long. V trimming: 0 bases; J trimming: 4 bases; junction bases outside the gene matches: 6. For the CDR3, the DNA is TGTGCCAGCAGCTTAGATGTAGCGGGGGTCGGAGAGACCCAGTACTTC. It codes for CASSLDVAGVGETQYF.

J is TRBJ1-4 and V is TRBV2, with a possible D match to TRBD1 (6 bases). The CDR3 spans 15 residues. V gave up 2 bases and J gave up 10 bases, with 17 bases separating them. The germline V gene has CDR1 SNHLY and CDR2 FYNNEI. The CDR3 sequence: CASSERAGALGKLFF. CDR3 bases: TGTGCCAGCAGTGAAAGGGCAGGGGCTCTCGGAAAACTGTTTTTT.

V usage is TRBV27 and J usage is TRBJ1-1, with D possibly TRBD1 on 5 matching bases. Trimming shortened V by 3 bases and J by 6 bases, and 20 bases separated the two germline ends. The CDR3 contains 16 residues. Germline V lookup: CDR1 MNHEY, CDR2 SMNVEV (reference sequence). The CDR3 coding sequence is TGTGCCAGCAGTTTTAGGCAGGGAGGATCCGGTGCTGAAGCTTTCTTT. Amino acid sequence: CASSFRQGGSGAEAFF.

The rearrangement uses TRBV7-9 and TRBJ1-1; D gene unclear. The CDR3 contains 13 residues. V lost 0 bases and J lost 5, with 7 bases in between. Per germline, CDR1 SEHNR and CDR2 FQNEAQ (reference sequence). The CDR3 spells CASSLAAGTEAFF. The CDR3 coding sequence is TGTGCCAGCAGCTTAGCAGCGGGGACTGAAGCTTTCTTT.

The genes are TRBV9 and TRBJ2-5, with no clear D. Germline loops: CDR1 SGDLS, CDR2 YYNGEE. The CDR3 sequence is 14 residues long. The V end lost 0 bases, the J end lost 1 base, and 7 bases lay between the germline ends. The CDR3 sequence is CASSVGSLQETQYF. The DNA for the CDR3 is TGTGCCAGCAGCGTAGGTAGCCTCCAAGAGACCCAGTACTTC. Combining the CDR3 with reference TRBV9 and TRBJ2-5 gives the whole variable domain DSGVTQTPKHLITATGQRVTLRCSPRSGDLSVYWYQQSLDQGLQFLIQYYNGEERAKGNILERFSAQQFPDLHSELNLSSLELGDSALYFCASSVGSLQETQYFGPGTRLLVL.

The genes are TRBV5-5 and TRBJ1-4; 7 bases fit TRBD1. The germline V gene has CDR1 SGHKS and CDR2 YYEKEE (reference sequence). V lost 0 bases to trimming and J lost 8 bases; unmatched junction nucleotides: 10. The CDR3 extends over 16 amino acids. The DNA for the CDR3 is TGTGCCAGCAGCTTGGCCCCACGACAGGGCTTGGAAAAACTGTTTTTT. It encodes CASSLAPRQGLEKLFF.

This clone was picked up a small number of times. The J gene is TRBJ1-1, the V gene TRBV23-1; 11 bases align to TRBD1. TRBV23-1 is identified as an open reading frame with a role that is uncertain. Trimming cost V 4 bases and J 6 bases; bases outside gene matches: 4. This CDR3 is built from 14 residues. CDR3 DNA sequence: TGCGCCAGCAGTCCGGGACAGGGGGGCGCTGAAGCTTTCTTT. This gives the protein CASSPGQGGAEAFF.

The chain links TRBV18 to TRBJ1-1; unclear D gene. Trimming stripped 3 bases from V and 0 bases from J, with 14 bases between. The CDR3 extends over 16 amino acids. Per the germline V gene, CDR1 is KGHSH and CDR2 is LQKENI. For the CDR3, the DNA is TGTGCCAGCTCACCGGTAACGGGAGCCATGAACACTGAAGCTTTCTTT. It translates to CASSPVTGAMNTEAFF.

The V gene is TRBV29-1, the J gene TRBJ1-2; D perhaps matches TRBD1 (5 bases). V lost 8 bases and J 8 bases, leaving 18 bases between the germline ends. Germline V gene data show CDR1 as SQVTM and CDR2 as ANQGSEA. The CDR3 sequence is 12 residues long. The CDR3 here is CSYSWGAGGYTF. Written as DNA, the CDR3 is TGCAGCTACTCCTGGGGCGCGGGGGGCTACACCTTC. Using reference TRBV29-1 and TRBJ1-2 for the parts outside the CDR3, the full variable domain is SAVISQKPSRDICQRGTSLTIQCQVDSQVTMMFWYRQQPGQSLTLIATANQGSEATYESGFVIDKFPISRPNLTFSTLTVSNMSPEDSSIYLCSYSWGAGGYTFGSGTRLTVV.

The chain couples TRBV27 to TRBJ2-3; 7 bases align to TRBD2. CDR1 is MNHEY and CDR2 is SMNVEV in the germline V gene (reference sequence). V lost 5 bases and J lost 4; bases outside the gene matches: 6. This CDR3 contains 14 residues. The CDR3 sequence is CASSLGLGPDTQYF. CDR3 nucleotides: TGTGCCAGCAGTCTCGGACTAGGACCAGATACGCAGTATTTT.

The rearrangement joins TRBV5-4 to TRBJ1-4; 7 bases match TRBD1. From germline, CDR1 is SGHNT and CDR2 YYREEE (reference sequence). The CDR3 covers 14 residues. V gave up 3 bases and J gave up 8 bases; unmatched junction bases: 7. The CDR3 nucleotides read TGTGCCAGCAGCTCCAGACAGGGAGAGGAAAAACTGTTTTTT. Its protein is CASSSRQGEEKLFF.

This clone was counted only a few times. The chain employs TRBV6-6 and TRBJ1-1, with 7 bases aligning to TRBD1. Unmatched junction bases numbered 8, after V lost 6 bases and J lost 1 base. The CDR3 spans 15 residues. CDR1 is MNHNY, CDR2 SVGAGI, per germline (reference sequence). The CDR3 here is CASRDQGQKNTEAFF. In DNA, the CDR3 is TGTGCCAGCAGGGACCAGGGACAGAAGAACACTGAAGCTTTCTTT.

This clone was seen a single time. This chain joins TRBV27 and TRBJ1-4; 10 bases map to TRBD1. The CDR3 is 15 residues long. Per germline, CDR1 MNHEY and CDR2 SMNVEV (reference sequence). Trimming removed 4 bases from V and 8 bases from J; junction bases left unmatched: 7. CDR3 in DNA: TGTGCCAGCAGTTCGTGGACAGGGGGTGGGGAAAAACTGTTTTTT. It translates to CASSSWTGGGEKLFF. The full variable domain, rest sourced from reference TRBV27 and TRBJ1-4, is EAQVTQNPRYLITVTGKKLTVTCSQNMNHEYMSWYRQDPGLGLRQIYYSMNVEVTDKGDVPEGYKVSRKEKRNFPLILESPSPNQTSLYFCASSSWTGGGEKLFFGSGTQLSVL.

This clone was counted a single time. This chain connects TRBV7-2 to TRBJ2-4, with 10 bases matching TRBD2. Trimming cost V 0 bases and J 9 bases; bases outside gene matches: 11. This CDR3 comprises 17 residues. Germline loops: CDR1 SGHTA, CDR2 FQGNSA. In nucleotides, the CDR3 is TGTGCCAGCAGCTTAGCTCCTAGCGGGGGCCTCCAGGGCATTCAGTACTTC. Protein: CASSLAPSGGLQGIQYF.

The chain couples TRBV5-4 to TRBJ1-1; 8 bases are a match to TRBD1. In germline, CDR1 is SGHNT, CDR2 YYREEE (reference sequence). V lost 6 bases to trimming and J lost 0 bases; unmatched junction nucleotides: 10. The CDR3 runs to 16 residues. The CDR3 region is CASTPRKTGVNTEAFF. CDR3 coding DNA: TGTGCCAGCACCCCCCGAAAGACAGGGGTGAACACTGAAGCTTTCTTT.

The chain employs TRBV28 and TRBJ1-6, with 10 bases aligning to TRBD1. Per germline, CDR1 MDHEN and CDR2 SYDVKM. The junction had 12 bases not matched to a gene; V was cut back by 7 bases and J by 9 bases. The CDR3 consists of 16 residues. This chain's CDR3 is CASIDWGTGETSPLHF. CDR3 bases: TGTGCCAGCATCGATTGGGGGACAGGGGAAACTTCACCCCTCCACTTT.

The CDR3 sequence: CASSYSGQTGYTF. The CDR3 coding sequence is TGTGCCAGCAGTTACTCGGGACAGACCGGCTACACCTTC. The V and J genes are TRBV6-6 and TRBJ1-2, with 7 bases matching TRBD1. CDR3 size: 13 residues. Germline CDR1 is MNHNY and CDR2 is SVGAGI (reference sequence). The J segment lost 8 bases and the V segment lost 0 bases, leaving 3 bases of the junction unmatched.